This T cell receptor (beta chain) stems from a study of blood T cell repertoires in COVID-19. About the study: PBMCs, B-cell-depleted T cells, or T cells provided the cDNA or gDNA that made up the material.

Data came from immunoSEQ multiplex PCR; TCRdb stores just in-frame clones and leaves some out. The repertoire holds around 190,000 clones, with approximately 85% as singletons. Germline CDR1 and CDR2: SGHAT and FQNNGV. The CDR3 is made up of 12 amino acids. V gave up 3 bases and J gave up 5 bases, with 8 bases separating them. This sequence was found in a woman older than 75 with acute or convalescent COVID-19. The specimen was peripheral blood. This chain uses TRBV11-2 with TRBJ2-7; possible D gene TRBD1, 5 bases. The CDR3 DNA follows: TGTGCCAGCAGCTTGCAGGGTAACGAGCAGTACTTC. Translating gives CASSLQGNEQYF.